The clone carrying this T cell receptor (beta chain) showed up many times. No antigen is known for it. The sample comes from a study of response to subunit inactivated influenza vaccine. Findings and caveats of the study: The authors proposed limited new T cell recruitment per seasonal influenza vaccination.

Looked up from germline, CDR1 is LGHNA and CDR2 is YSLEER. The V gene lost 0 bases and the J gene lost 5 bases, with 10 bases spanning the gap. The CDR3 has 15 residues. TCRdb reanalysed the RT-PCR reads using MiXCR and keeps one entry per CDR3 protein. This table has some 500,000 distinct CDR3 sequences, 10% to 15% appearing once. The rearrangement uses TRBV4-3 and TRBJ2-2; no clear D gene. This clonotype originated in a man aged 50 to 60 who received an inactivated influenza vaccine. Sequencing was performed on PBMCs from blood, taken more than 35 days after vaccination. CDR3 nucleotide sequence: TGCGCCAGCAGCCAAGATTTGCTAGGGACCGGGGAGCTGTTTTTT. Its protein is CASSQDLLGTGELFF.